One and the same sample provided the 24 T cell receptor beta chains below, sequenced in a study of blood T cell repertoires in COVID-19. TCRdb's copy holds only in-frame clones and misses some; the assay was immunoSEQ multiplex PCR. The sample yields about 73,000 clones, 80% to 85% seen once. Sequencing was performed on peripheral blood. The receptors stem from a man older than 75 with active or convalescent COVID-19.

This clone has a single count. The chain has TRBV18 and TRBJ1-6, with no clear D. V was clipped by 2 bases and J by 10 bases, with 24 bases between them. This CDR3 has 18 amino acids. CDR1 is KGHSH, CDR2 LQKENI, per germline. The CDR3 nucleotides are TGTGCCAGCTCACCATGGGGAGGGAACTCCCGATTACGGTCACCCCTCCACTTT. Encoded protein: CASSPWGGNSRLRSPLHF.

The CDR3 bases are TGTGCCAGCAGTTTACGTGACAGGTGGAACACTGAAGCTTTCTTT. Translating it yields CASSLRDRWNTEAFF. The V gene is TRBV28, the J gene TRBJ1-1; D perhaps matches TRBD1 (6 bases). The V and J ends lost 2 bases and 1 base respectively, with 11 bases between them. Germline lookup yields CDR1 MDHEN and CDR2 SYDVKM. CDR3 size: 15 residues. The whole variable domain, filled in from reference TRBV28 and TRBJ1-1, reads DVKVTQSSRYLVKRTGEKVFLECVQDMDHENMFWYRQDPGLGLRLIYFSYDVKMKEKGDIPEGYSVSREKKERFSLILESASTNQTSMYLCASSLRDRWNTEAFFGQGTRLTVV.

The genes are TRBV4-1 and TRBJ2-5; 8 bases align to TRBD1. J lost 7 bases, V lost 1 base, and 11 bases had no gene match. Germline V gene lookup returns CDR1 MGHRA and CDR2 YSYEKL. CDR3 length: 16 residues. The CDR3 DNA sequence: TGCGCCAGCAGCCAAGGGACAGGGAACGCAGGAGGGACCCAGTACTTC. Its translation: CASSQGTGNAGGTQYF.

The rearrangement joins TRBV6-5 to TRBJ1-1; TRBD1 is a possible D gene (5 bases). There are 15 residues in the CDR3. V was cut by 6 bases and J by 3 bases, with 17 bases left in between. The germline V gene has CDR1 MNHEY and CDR2 SVGAGI. Here the CDR3 DNA reads TGTGCCAGCAGATCCAGTGGGGCTTTCGACACTGAAGCTTTCTTT. Protein sequence: CASRSSGAFDTEAFF.

The chain recombines TRBV5-1 with TRBJ2-1, with 9 bases identical to TRBD2. Germline V gene sequence: CDR1 SGHRS, CDR2 YFSETQ. The CDR3 runs 14 residues. The trim removed 4 bases at V and 9 bases at J, leaving 8 bases unmatched. Here the CDR3 DNA reads TGCGCCAGCAGCGAAGGCGGGGGGGCCGGTGAGCAGTTCTTC. Translating it yields CASSEGGGAGEQFF.

J is TRBJ2-3 and V is TRBV11-3, with D tentatively TRBD1 (5 bases). Per the germline V gene, CDR1 is SGHNT and CDR2 is YENEEA. The CDR3 contains 12 residues. The ends were cut back, 1 base at V and 9 bases at J, with 8 bases in the middle. This CDR3 reads CASSLVPGTQYF. The CDR3 DNA reads as TGTGCCAGCAGCTTAGTCCCAGGGACGCAGTATTTT.

This chain connects TRBV11-2 to TRBJ1-4, with a possible D match to TRBD1 (5 bases). The germline V gene has CDR1 SGHAT and CDR2 FQNNGV. V was clipped by 5 bases and J by 5 bases, with 15 bases between them. This CDR3 has 15 residues. The CDR3 reads CASSHFGGVNEKLFF. In DNA form, the CDR3 reads TGTGCCAGCAGCCATTTCGGGGGGGTCAATGAAAAACTGTTTTTT.

The rearrangement links TRBV3-1 (or the pseudogene TRBV3-2) to TRBJ2-5, with D possibly being TRBD2 (5 bases). Trimming left V 0 bases short and J 5 bases short, with 13 bases between. Germline-derived CDR1 and CDR2 are LGHDT and YNNKEL (reference sequence). The CDR3 consists of 15 residues. DNA of the CDR3: TGTGCCAGCAGCCAAGAGTTTGCATGGAGGGAGACCCAGTACTTC. Translated: CASSQEFAWRETQYF.

This sequence joins TRBV28 and TRBJ1-3; TRBD1 might be the D (6 bases). V dropped 1 base and J dropped 4 bases, with 17 bases sitting between them. Germline-derived CDR1 and CDR2 are MDHEN and SYDVKM. The CDR3 spans 17 residues. CDR3 region: CASSLSAAGDPGNTIYF. The CDR3 bases are TGTGCCAGCAGTTTATCCGCTGCAGGGGATCCAGGAAACACCATATATTTT. The whole variable domain, remainder taken from reference TRBV28 and TRBJ1-3, is DVKVTQSSRYLVKRTGEKVFLECVQDMDHENMFWYRQDPGLGLRLIYFSYDVKMKEKGDIPEGYSVSREKKERFSLILESASTNQTSMYLCASSLSAAGDPGNTIYFGEGSWLTVV.

The chain has TRBV6-2 or TRBV6-3 and TRBJ2-1; 8 bases align to TRBD1. Trimming took 0 bases from V and 8 from J; bases not matched to a gene: 9. Germline V gives CDR1 MNHEY, CDR2 SVGEGT. The CDR3 is made up of 16 amino acids. This CDR3 reads CASSYSRTGNVYEQFF. In DNA form, the CDR3 reads TGTGCCAGCAGTTACTCTCGGACAGGGAATGTCTATGAGCAGTTCTTC.

This chain links TRBV12-3 or TRBV12-4 with TRBJ1-2; D remains unclear. V lost 5 bases and J lost 1, with 8 bases in between. The CDR3 contains 13 residues. The CDR3 DNA reads as TGTGCCAGCAGTCCCAGGCTTAACTATGGCTACACCTTC. It yields the protein CASSPRLNYGYTF.

The chain links TRBV5-1 to TRBJ2-3, with a possible D match to TRBD1 (5 bases). Trimming removed 0 bases at V and 4 bases at J, with 9 bases between. Germline assignment: CDR1 SGHRS and CDR2 YFSETQ. CDR3 size: 14 residues. CDR3 sequence: CASSLVGLPDTQYF. The CDR3 DNA reads TGCGCCAGCAGCTTGGTGGGGCTCCCAGATACGCAGTATTTT.

The chain employs TRBV7-2 and TRBJ1-2, with D tentatively TRBD1 (5 bases). Trimming left V 1 base short and J 0 bases short, with 15 bases between. Germline assignment: CDR1 SGHTA and CDR2 FQGNSA. The CDR3 spans 17 residues. The CDR3 loop is CASSLDAGHKANYGYTF. CDR3 in DNA: TGTGCCAGCAGCTTAGATGCAGGGCACAAAGCTAACTATGGCTACACCTTC.

The chain has TRBV5-1 and TRBJ1-3; D not certain. V was cut by 1 base and J by 0 bases, with 11 bases left in between. CDR3 length equals 16 residues. Germline V gene sequence: CDR1 SGHRS, CDR2 YFSETQ. The CDR3 loop reads CASSLFMADSGNTIYF. In nucleotides, the CDR3 is TGCGCCAGCAGCTTGTTTATGGCGGACTCTGGAAACACCATATATTTT.

This clone was counted only a few times. The V call is TRBV7-9, the J call TRBJ1-3; D is ambiguous. CDR1 and CDR2 (germline): SEHNR, FQNEAQ (reference sequence). The CDR3 spans 16 residues. The V and J ends lost 6 bases and 0 bases respectively, with 15 bases between them. The CDR3 coding sequence is TGTGCCAGCAGACCCATGAGGCCGAGCTCTGGAAACACCATATATTTT. The encoded protein is CASRPMRPSSGNTIYF.

The CDR3 bases are TGCGCCAGCAGACGGGGGACAGGGAACACTGAAGCTTTCTTT. It codes for CASRRGTGNTEAFF. The rearrangement joins TRBV5-1 to TRBJ1-1, with 8 bases that match TRBD1. This CDR3 has 14 amino acids. Trimming removed 5 bases from V and 1 base from J; junction bases left unmatched: 4. Germline values: CDR1 SGHRS, CDR2 YFSETQ.

Only a few counts were recorded for this clone. The V gene is TRBV29-1, the J gene TRBJ2-6; the match to TRBD1 covers 7 bases. Germline CDR1 SQVTM, CDR2 ANQGSEA. J was trimmed by 0 bases and V by 6 bases; bases with no gene match: 8. The CDR3 is 16 amino acids. CDR3 in DNA: TGCAGCGTCCCACAGGGGCCTAGCTCTGGGGCCAACGTCCTGACTTTC. It encodes CSVPQGPSSGANVLTF.

The rearrangement joins TRBV5-4 to TRBJ2-7; 11 nucleotides align to TRBD2. The V segment lost 4 bases and the J segment 3 bases; nucleotides outside the gene matches: 6. Germline V gene data show CDR1 as SGHNT and CDR2 as YYREEE (reference sequence). This CDR3 has 15 amino acids. CDR3 loop: CASSPGLAVGYEQYF. CDR3 DNA sequence: TGTGCCAGCAGCCCGGGACTAGCGGTGGGCTACGAGCAGTACTTC. Drawing the rest from reference TRBV5-4 and TRBJ2-7, the complete variable domain is ETGVTQSPTHLIKTRGQQVTLRCSSQSGHNTVSWYQQALGQGPQFIFQYYREEENGRGNFPPRFSGLQFPNYSSELNVNALELDDSALYLCASSPGLAVGYEQYFGPGTRLTVT.

The chain recombines TRBV5-4 with TRBJ1-1; weak D call: TRBD1 (6 bases). This CDR3 is built from 15 residues. The V gene's germline CDR1 is SGHNT and CDR2 YYREEE (reference sequence). The V end was cut by 4 bases, the J end by 5 bases, with 18 bases between. The CDR3 DNA is TGTGCCAGCAGCGGGACACAGGGTGGAAGGACTGAAGCTTTCTTT. Translation gives CASSGTQGGRTEAFF.

The chain recombines TRBV18 with TRBJ2-1; D is undetermined. Germline V gene data show CDR1 as KGHSH and CDR2 as LQKENI. There are 15 residues in the CDR3. V lost 2 bases and J lost 2, with 10 bases in between. The CDR3 region has the DNA TGTGCCAGCTCACCATATTACAATCCCTACAATGAGCAGTTCTTC. Translating it yields CASSPYYNPYNEQFF. Filled out from reference TRBV18 and TRBJ2-1, the complete variable domain reads NAGVMQNPRHLVRRRGQEARLRCSPMKGHSHVYWYRQLPEEGLKFMVYLQKENIIDESGMPKERFSAEFPKEGPSILRIQQVVRGDSAAYFCASSPYYNPYNEQFFGPGTRLTVL.

The CDR3 region has the DNA TGTGCCAGCAGCTTAGACAGGGGGCTTAGCGAGCAGTACTTC. It translates to CASSLDRGLSEQYF. The chain recombines TRBV7-6 with TRBJ2-7, with 9 nucleotides matching TRBD1. This CDR3 has 14 residues. J lost 6 bases, V lost 1 base, and 4 bases had no gene match. The V gene's germline CDR1 is SGHVS and CDR2 FNYEAQ.

The count of this clone is one. The V and J genes are TRBV2 and TRBJ1-1, with 9 bases aligning to TRBD1. Germline CDR1 SNHLY, CDR2 FYNNEI. This CDR3 is built from 13 residues. With 4 bases clipped from V and 4 bases from J, the junction kept 1 base outside the gene matches. The CDR3 sequence: CASSVTGGTEAFF. In DNA form, the CDR3 reads TGTGCCAGCAGTGTGACAGGGGGCACTGAAGCTTTCTTT.

This sequence joins TRBV7-9 and TRBJ2-7; tentatively, D is TRBD2 (5 bases). Germline CDR1 SEHNR, CDR2 FQNEAQ (reference sequence). The CDR3 runs 13 residues. The V gene lost 1 base and the J gene lost 3 bases, with 7 bases spanning the gap. This CDR3 reads CASSLGESYEQYF. The CDR3 DNA follows: TGTGCCAGCAGCTTAGGGGAGAGCTACGAGCAGTACTTC.

This clone came up once. This chain connects TRBV6-6 to TRBJ1-5, with D tentatively TRBD1 (6 bases). This CDR3 region has 15 residues. V was cut by 6 bases and J by 2 bases, with 14 bases left in between. Germline loops: CDR1 MNHNY, CDR2 SVGAGI (reference sequence). This chain's CDR3 is CASSPSAGGNQPQHF. The CDR3 nucleotides read TGTGCCAGCAGCCCCTCAGCAGGGGGCAATCAGCCCCAGCATTTT.